Shown below are 26 T cell receptor beta chains from a single sample sequenced in a study of tumor-infiltrating lymphocytes in primary liver carcinoma. Germline DNA was extracted too, while blood RNA derived from unsorted whole blood. Researchers generated TCR beta cDNA from roughly 510 ng of total RNA, relying on a constant-region primer. Investigators got TCR beta libraries out of three nested multiplex PCR rounds, done with slightly modified ARM-PCR. The first two PCR rounds used TRBV1-TRBV30 primers with a Cbeta primer, roughly 10 cycles each. TCRdb itself ran the multiplex PCR reads through MiXCR, one entry per CDR3 protein. This sample has nearly 200,000 distinct CDR3 sequences, with around 60% found just once. The sequencing sample was made of peripheral blood. These receptors came from a woman in her sixties with primary liver carcinoma and hepatitis B virus infection.

This chain links TRBV11-2 with TRBJ2-1; 13 nucleotides match TRBD2. The junction had 4 bases not matched to a gene; V was cut back by 3 bases and J by 5 bases. This CDR3 is built from 16 residues. Per germline, CDR1 SGHAT and CDR2 FQNNGV. CDR3: CASSLLGLAGDNEQFF. The CDR3 DNA follows: TGTGCCAGCAGCTTGTTAGGACTAGCGGGAGACAATGAGCAGTTCTTC.

V gene TRBV11-2 combines with J gene TRBJ2-7, with a tentative D call TRBD2 (5 bases). This CDR3 is built from 17 residues. Per germline, CDR1 SGHAT and CDR2 FQNNGV. Between the trimmed V and J ends, which lost 5 bases and 0 bases, there was a span of 20 bases. The CDR3 region is CASSRSFGRAGSYEQYF. The CDR3 nucleotides read TGTGCCAGCAGCCGATCATTTGGGCGGGCTGGCTCCTACGAGCAGTACTTC.

This clonotype was counted only a few times. The chain combines TRBV6-5 with TRBJ2-3; weak D call: TRBD2 (6 bases). The germline V gene has CDR1 MNHEY and CDR2 SVGAGI. This CDR3 has 16 residues. The germline V and J ends were trimmed by 2 bases and 3 bases, with 15 bases remaining between them. Here the CDR3 reads CASSYKGRGRTDTQYF. As DNA, the CDR3 is TGTGCCAGCAGTTACAAGGGCCGGGGGAGGACAGATACGCAGTATTTT.

This clonotype came up many times. This chain joins TRBV29-1 and TRBJ1-5; D is possibly TRBD1 (5 bases). Germline CDR1 and CDR2: SQVTM and ANQGSEA. Deletions cut 6 bases from V and 7 bases from J, with 16 bases between. CDR3 length equals 13 residues. CDR3 amino acids: CSVAEGRDQPQHF. The CDR3 nucleotides are TGCAGCGTGGCAGAGGGGAGGGACCAGCCCCAGCATTTT.

Of note for this clonotype: The junction shows a germline mismatch at one end, possibly a read error. The CDR3 DNA is TGTGCCAGCAGACCGCATGTAGCGGCACTAGATATGCAGTGTTTT. Its protein product is CASRPHVAALDMQCF. The chain is built from TRBV6-2 or TRBV6-3 and TRBJ2-3, with a tentative D call TRBD2 (6 bases). Germline loops: CDR1 MNHEY, CDR2 SVGEGT. The CDR3 totals 15 residues.

This clonotype was observed many times. The chain joins TRBV29-1 to TRBJ2-1; D is unclear. V lost 4 bases to trimming and J lost 4 bases, with 5 bases between them. CDR3 length: 11 amino acids. Germline assignment: CDR1 SQVTM and CDR2 ANQGSEA. In nucleotides, the CDR3 is TGCAGCGTTGTACTGTACAATGAGCAGTTCTTC. Its protein is CSVVLYNEQFF.

Concerning this clonotype: Its ends do not fully match the called genes, so a read error is possible. The chain uses TRBV11-2 and TRBJ2-5; 9 bases line up with TRBD2. This CDR3 contains 16 residues. From germline, CDR1 is SGHAT and CDR2 FQNNGV. CDR3 bases: TGTGCCAGCAGCTTAGATAGCGGGAGAACCCAAGAGACCCGGTACTTC. This sequence encodes CASSLDSGRTQETRYF.

The chain has TRBV20-1 and TRBJ1-2; a possible D gene is TRBD1 (5 bases). Germline CDR1 is DFQATT and CDR2 is SNEGSKA (reference sequence). Deletions cut 7 bases from V and 2 bases from J, with 11 bases between. The CDR3 covers 12 residues. CDR3 loop: CSEVGGNYGYTF. The CDR3 nucleotides read TGCAGTGAGGTGGGGGGGAACTATGGCTACACCTTC.

About this clonotype itself: A much larger clonotype is one base distant, so this may be a read error. The chain recombines TRBV11-2 with TRBJ2-2, with TRBD1 matching over 8 bases. The V gene's germline CDR1 is SGHAT and CDR2 FQNNGV. Losses at the gene ends were 5 bases for V and 4 bases for J; bases not matched to a gene: 6. This CDR3 comprises 15 residues. The CDR3: CASSVGQGVTGELFF. Written as DNA, the CDR3 is TGTGCCAGCAGCGTTGGACAGGGAGTCACCGGGGAGCTGTTTTTT. Full variable domain (rest looked up from reference TRBV11-2 and TRBJ2-2): EAGVAQSPRYKIIEKRQSVAFWCNPISGHATLYWYQQILGQGPKLLIQFQNNGVVDDSQLPKDRFSAERLKGVDSTLKIQPAKLEDSAVYLCASSVGQGVTGELFFGEGSRLTVL.

Concerning this clonotype: Compared with germline, one end of the junction differs, possibly owing to a read error. The chain links TRBV12-3 or TRBV12-4 to TRBJ2-7; D perhaps matches TRBD1 (6 bases). The CDR3 covers 15 residues. The CDR3 nucleotides are TGTGCCAGCAGTTTTGTTCGACAGGTCAACTACGACCAGTACTTC. Translating it yields CASSFVRQVNYDQYF.

For this clonotype: A junction boundary mismatches the germline segment, possibly from a read error. The V and J genes are TRBV29-1 and TRBJ2-7; D remains ambiguous. The germline V gene has CDR1 SQVTM and CDR2 ANQGSEA. The CDR3 loop spans 14 amino acids. This CDR3 is CSVEPYSDFYEEYF. The CDR3 nucleotides are TGCAGCGTTGAACCCTACAGCGACTTCTACGAGGAGTACTTC.

Comment on this clonotype: This may arise from a read error, as a much more abundant clone is one base away. V is TRBV4-1 and J is TRBJ2-7; a possible D gene is TRBD2 (6 bases). The CDR3 has 14 residues. In germline, CDR1 is MGHRA, CDR2 YSYEKL. The CDR3 is CASNQVGGVNEQYF. The CDR3 DNA sequence: TGCGCCAGCAACCAAGTCGGGGGTGTTAACGAGCAGTACTTC.

This clonotype was seen only once. Compared with germline, one end of the junction differs, possibly owing to a read error. The rearrangement uses TRBV28 and TRBJ2-1; the D gene is possibly TRBD1 (6 bases). The CDR3 loop spans 16 amino acids. In germline, CDR1 is MDHEN, CDR2 SYDVKM. CDR3 nucleotide sequence: TGTGCCAGCGGTTTACAAGGGGGTAGGAGAGACAATGAGCAGTTCTTC. Translation: CASGLQGGRRDNEQFF.

To note about this clonotype: One junction end does not reproduce the germline sequence, and a read error may be involved. The genes are TRBV11-2 and TRBJ2-1, with 7 bases fitting TRBD1. CDR3 length equals 18 residues. Germline values: CDR1 SGHAT, CDR2 FQNNGV. CDR3 residues: CASSPEDRKGWEHDEQLF. The DNA for the CDR3 is TGTGCCAGCAGCCCCGAGGACAGGAAGGGATGGGAACACGATGAGCAGCTCTTC.

Worth noting for this clonotype: One end of the junction does not line up with germline, which may come from a read error. The V gene is TRBV7-8, the J gene TRBJ2-3; tentatively, D is TRBD1 (5 bases). Germline V CDR1 and CDR2: SGHVS, FQNEAQ. The CDR3 spans 15 residues. In DNA form, the CDR3 reads TGTGCCAGCATTGGGCAGACAGTTCACACAAATACGCAGTATTTT. This codes for CASIGQTVHTNTQYF.

In its sample, this clonotype was seen many times. J is TRBJ2-2 and V is TRBV6-5, with D uncertain. The CDR3 contains 16 residues. Germline V CDR1 and CDR2: MNHEY, SVGAGI. V lost 5 bases and J lost 1, with 14 bases in between. CDR3 sequence reads: CASSIRLSGNTGELFF. DNA for the CDR3: TGTGCCAGCAGTATTCGGCTATCCGGGAACACCGGGGAGCTGTTTTTT.

This chain links TRBV20-1 with TRBJ2-7; maybe TRBD1 (5 bases). The CDR3 spans 11 residues. The germline gives CDR1 DFQATT, CDR2 SNEGSKA (reference sequence). V dropped 3 bases and J dropped 3 bases, with 6 bases sitting between them. The DNA for the CDR3 is TGCAGTGCTAGGGACAACTACGAGCAGTACTTC. Translated: CSARDNYEQYF.

The rearrangement joins TRBV6-5 to TRBJ2-3; D is unresolved. Trimming cost V 8 bases and J 5 bases, with 20 bases left between them. The CDR3 runs to 15 residues. Per germline, CDR1 MNHEY and CDR2 SVGAGI. The CDR3 loop reads CASSYVVRRGDTQYF. The CDR3 DNA reads TGTGCCAGCTCATACGTCGTGAGGAGAGGAGATACGCAGTATTTT.

With respect to this clonotype: A much larger clone differs by one base, so this may be a read error. The chain is built from TRBV7-9 and TRBJ2-5, with 11 bases matching TRBD2. This CDR3 has 18 residues. Germline V gives CDR1 SEHNR, CDR2 FQNEAQ (reference sequence). The CDR3 coding sequence is TGTGCCAGCAGCGTTAGCGGGAGGGCCTTGTGGAACCGGGAGACCCAGTGCTTC. Translated, it gives CASSVSGRALWNRETQCF. The entire variable domain, with the rest obtained from reference TRBV7-9 and TRBJ2-5, is as follows: DTGVSQNPRHKITKRGQNVTFRCDPISEHNRLYWYRQTLGQGPEFLTYFQNEAQLEKSRLLSDRFSAERPKGSFSTLEIQRTEQGDSAMYLCASSVSGRALWNRETQCFGPGTRLLVL.

This clonotype was seen a handful of times. The rearrangement joins TRBV10-3 to TRBJ1-6, with D perhaps matching TRBD1 (5 bases). Looked up from germline, CDR1 is ENHRY and CDR2 is SYGVKD. The CDR3 totals 14 residues. The ends were cut back, 4 bases at V and 6 bases at J, with 10 bases in the middle. This CDR3 is CAISVVGGNSPLHF. CDR3 DNA: TGTGCCATCAGTGTGGTGGGGGGTAATTCACCCCTCCACTTT.

This clonotype was seen more than once but under ten times. The V call is TRBV28, the J call TRBJ1-5; D gene unclear. The V end was cut by 3 bases, the J end by 3 bases, with 15 bases between. Germline values: CDR1 MDHEN, CDR2 SYDVKM. This CDR3 is 16 amino acids long. CDR3 region: CASSFLSLRVNQPQHF. CDR3 sequence (DNA): TGTGCCAGCAGTTTCCTCTCCCTTCGGGTCAATCAGCCCCAGCATTTT.

Ten or more counts support this clonotype. The rearrangement joins TRBV5-4 to TRBJ2-3; a weak D match, TRBD1 (6 bases). The V end was cut by 0 bases, the J end by 0 bases, with 8 bases between. This CDR3 has 15 residues. In germline, CDR1 is SGHNT, CDR2 YYREEE (reference sequence). The CDR3 reads CASSLGQESTDTQYF. DNA for the CDR3: TGTGCCAGCAGCTTGGGACAGGAGAGCACAGATACGCAGTATTTT.

This clonotype was counted between two and nine times. This rearrangement joins TRBV5-1 to TRBJ1-1; no reliable D call. The CDR3 has 14 amino acids. V was shortened by 4 bases and J by 1 base, with 11 bases between the two germline ends. Germline CDR1 SGHRS, CDR2 YFSETQ. The CDR3 DNA reads TGCGCCAGCAGCCGGACGGGCCGGAACACTGAAGCTTTCTTT. It yields the protein CASSRTGRNTEAFF.

Points on this clonotype: This sequence may be a read error, since a much larger clone differs from it by one base. V and J are TRBV6-1 and TRBJ2-1; 12 bases align to TRBD1. The CDR3 consists of 15 residues. Germline CDR1 is MNHNS and CDR2 is SASEGT. For the CDR3, the DNA is TGTGTCAGCCGAAATCCGGGACAGGGGGCGTCTGAGCAGTTCTTC. Amino acids: CVSRNPGQGASEQFF.

Comments on this clonotype: A much bigger clone sits one base away, suggesting this may be a read error. The rearrangement links TRBV5-1 to TRBJ2-6; TRBD1 agrees at 7 bases. The CDR3 runs 18 residues. Germline CDR1 is SGHRS and CDR2 is YFSETQ. CDR3 nucleotide sequence: TGCGCCAGCAGCTCACGACAGGGTACCCTCTCTGGGGCCAGCGTCCTGACTTTC. As protein: CASSSRQGTLSGASVLTF.

In the case of this clonotype: This may come from a read error, since a much larger clone is one base off. J is TRBJ2-2 and V is TRBV5-4; TRBD2 is a possible D gene (5 bases). This CDR3 is built from 13 residues. The germline CDR1 and CDR2 sequences are SGHNT and YYREEE (reference sequence). CDR3: CASSLSSTGEMFF. Here the CDR3 DNA reads TGTGCCAGCAGCTTGTCAAGCACCGGGGAGATGTTTTTT.